The 9 T cell receptor beta chains in this list originate from one sample, sequenced in a study of blood T cell repertoires in COVID-19. Clones were read by immunoSEQ multiplex PCR, and TCRdb kept only the in-frame ones, dropping some. The sample yields 200,000 to 250,000 clones, about nine tenths seen once. Specimen: PBMCs or T cells enriched from blood (not recorded which). The receptor source for this set is a man aged 50 to 59 who had been exposed to COVID-19.

The chain carries TRBV4-2 and TRBJ1-2; 7 bases fit TRBD1. The CDR3 has 13 residues. CDR1 is LGHNA, CDR2 YNFKEQ, per germline. Trimming took 2 bases from V and 3 from J; bases not matched to a gene: 0. This CDR3 reads CASSQQGDYGYTF. CDR3 DNA: TGTGCCAGCAGCCAACAGGGGGACTATGGCTACACCTTC.

This clone was detected only a few times. This chain connects TRBV30 to TRBJ1-2, with D possibly matching TRBD1 (5 bases). The germline CDR1 and CDR2 sequences are GTSNPN and SVGIG (reference sequence). The CDR3 has 14 amino acids. V dropped 1 base and J dropped 6 bases, with 15 bases sitting between them. In nucleotides, the CDR3 is TGTGCCTGGAGTGCCTTATCAGGGTTGCATGGCTACACCTTC. It yields the protein CAWSALSGLHGYTF.

The chain uses TRBV7-8 and TRBJ1-4, with TRBD1 matching 8 bases. J lost 7 bases, V lost 5 bases, and 9 bases had no gene match. The CDR3 runs 15 residues. Germline V gives CDR1 SGHVS, CDR2 FQNEAQ. The CDR3 nucleotides read TGTGCCAGCAGCCCCTCACGACAGGGGAGTGAAAAACTGTTTTTT. It codes for CASSPSRQGSEKLFF.

J is TRBJ1-5 and V is TRBV3-1 (or the pseudogene TRBV3-2); D not certain. The CDR3 covers 14 residues. V was pared by 5 bases and J by 3 bases, with 11 bases between. CDR1 is LGHDT, CDR2 YNNKEL, per germline (reference sequence). The DNA for the CDR3 is TGTGCCAGCAGCTACAGTTCCAACAATCAGCCCCAGCATTTT. Translation gives CASSYSSNNQPQHF.

This clone was counted once. The chain recombines TRBV28 with TRBJ1-4; no clear D gene. The germline CDR1 and CDR2 sequences are MDHEN and SYDVKM. The V end was cut by 5 bases, the J end by 1 base, with 17 bases between. The CDR3 has 17 residues. CDR3 DNA sequence: TGTGCCAGCAGTACCGCTGAGGGTTTCGGAACTAATGAAAAACTGTTTTTT. This gives the protein CASSTAEGFGTNEKLFF.

The rearrangement links TRBV7-8 to TRBJ2-7; TRBD2 matches 13 bases. This CDR3 spans 15 amino acids. Trimming removed 4 bases from V and 2 bases from J; junction bases left unmatched: 2. Germline V gives CDR1 SGHVS, CDR2 FQNEAQ. The CDR3, as DNA: TGTGCCAGCAGCTGGACTAGCGGGGGCCCCTACGAGCAGTACGTC. This gives the protein CASSWTSGGPYEQYV.

The sample holds one count of this clone. The V call is TRBV7-3, the J call TRBJ2-3, with D hard to call. V lost 2 bases, J lost 1 base, and 7 bases lay in between. This CDR3 region has 14 residues. Germline V gene sequence: CDR1 SGHTA, CDR2 FQGTGA. The CDR3 spells CASSLDRGTDTQYF. CDR3 bases: TGTGCCAGCAGCTTAGACCGGGGCACAGATACGCAGTATTTT.

This rearrangement joins TRBV6-4 to TRBJ2-6; TRBD2 is a possible D gene (6 bases). V was clipped by 4 bases and J by 4 bases, with 11 bases between them. From germline, CDR1 is MRHNA and CDR2 SNTAGT. This CDR3 comprises 15 residues. Written as DNA, the CDR3 is TGTGCCAGCAGTGCGGGGGAACCAGGGGCCAACGTCCTGACTTTC. Translating it yields CASSAGEPGANVLTF.

This clone was observed a single time. The chain links TRBV9 to TRBJ1-1; D is perhaps TRBD1 (5 bases). CDR1 and CDR2 from the germline V gene are SGDLS and YYNGEE. V lost 0 bases and J 8 bases, leaving 17 bases between the germline ends. The CDR3 sequence is 15 residues long. CDR3 sequence reads: CASSVGTGLEPEAFF. The CDR3 bases are TGTGCCAGCAGCGTAGGCACAGGATTGGAACCAGAAGCTTTCTTT.